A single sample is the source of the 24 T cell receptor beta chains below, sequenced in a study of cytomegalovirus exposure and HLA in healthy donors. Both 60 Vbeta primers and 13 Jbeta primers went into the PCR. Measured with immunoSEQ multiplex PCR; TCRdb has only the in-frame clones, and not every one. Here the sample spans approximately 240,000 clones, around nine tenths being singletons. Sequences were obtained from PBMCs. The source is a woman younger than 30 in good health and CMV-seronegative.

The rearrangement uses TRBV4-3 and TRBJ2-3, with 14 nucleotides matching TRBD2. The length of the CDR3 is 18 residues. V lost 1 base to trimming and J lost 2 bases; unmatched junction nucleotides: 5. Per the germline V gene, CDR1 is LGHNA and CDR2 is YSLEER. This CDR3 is CASSQAWTSGGLTDTQYF. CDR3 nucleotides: TGCGCCAGCAGCCAAGCCTGGACTAGCGGGGGGCTCACAGATACGCAGTATTTT.

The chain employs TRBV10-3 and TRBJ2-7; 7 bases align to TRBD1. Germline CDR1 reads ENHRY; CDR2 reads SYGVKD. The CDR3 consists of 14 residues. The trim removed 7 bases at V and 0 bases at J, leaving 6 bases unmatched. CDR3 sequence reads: CAITRGQSSYEQYF. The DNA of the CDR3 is TGTGCCATCACCCGGGGACAGTCCTCCTACGAGCAGTACTTC.

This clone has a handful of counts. CDR3 nucleotide sequence: TGTGCTAGTGGTTTACATAACACCGGGGAGCTGTTTTTT. It yields the protein CASGLHNTGELFF. This chain uses TRBV12-5 with TRBJ2-2; D is unclear. The CDR3 has 13 residues. The germline gives CDR1 LGHNT, CDR2 FRNRAP. V was cut by 3 bases and J by 2 bases, with 4 bases left in between.

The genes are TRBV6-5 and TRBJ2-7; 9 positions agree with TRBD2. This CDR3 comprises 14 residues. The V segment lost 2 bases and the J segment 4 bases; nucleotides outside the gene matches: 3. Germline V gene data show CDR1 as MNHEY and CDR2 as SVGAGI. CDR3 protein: CASSYDAGGYEQYF. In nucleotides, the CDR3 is TGTGCCAGCAGTTACGACGCGGGAGGGTACGAGCAGTACTTC.

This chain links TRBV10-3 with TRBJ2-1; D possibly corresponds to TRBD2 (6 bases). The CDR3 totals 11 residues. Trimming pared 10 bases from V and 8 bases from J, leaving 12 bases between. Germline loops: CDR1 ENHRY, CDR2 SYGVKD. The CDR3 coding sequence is TGTGCCACGGCGGGGTCAGATGAGCAGTTCTTC. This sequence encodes CATAGSDEQFF.

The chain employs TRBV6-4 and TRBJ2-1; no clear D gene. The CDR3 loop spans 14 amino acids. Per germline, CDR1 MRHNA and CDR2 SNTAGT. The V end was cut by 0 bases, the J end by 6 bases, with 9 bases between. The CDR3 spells CASSDSLSFNEQFF. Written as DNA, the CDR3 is TGTGCCAGCAGTGACTCTCTCAGTTTCAATGAGCAGTTCTTC.

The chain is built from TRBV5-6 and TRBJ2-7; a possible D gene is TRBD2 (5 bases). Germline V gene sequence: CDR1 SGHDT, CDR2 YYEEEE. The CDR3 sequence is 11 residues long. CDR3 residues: CARWGVYEQYF. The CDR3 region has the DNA TGTGCTCGGTGGGGAGTCTACGAGCAGTACTTC.

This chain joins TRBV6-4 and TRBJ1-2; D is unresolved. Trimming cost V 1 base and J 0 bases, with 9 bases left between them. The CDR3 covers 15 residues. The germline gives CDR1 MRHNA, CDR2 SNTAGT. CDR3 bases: TGTGCCAGCAGTGACTTTTTCCGAGCTAACTATGGCTACACCTTC. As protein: CASSDFFRANYGYTF.

This CDR3 is CASSQGGRSLHF. The CDR3, as DNA: TGTGCCAGCAGCCAAGGGGGCAGATCCCTCCACTTT. V and J are TRBV4-2 and TRBJ1-6; the D gene is possibly TRBD1 (5 bases). Germline lookup yields CDR1 LGHNA and CDR2 YNFKEQ. This CDR3 contains 12 residues. V lost 1 base, J lost 14 bases, and 9 bases lay in between.

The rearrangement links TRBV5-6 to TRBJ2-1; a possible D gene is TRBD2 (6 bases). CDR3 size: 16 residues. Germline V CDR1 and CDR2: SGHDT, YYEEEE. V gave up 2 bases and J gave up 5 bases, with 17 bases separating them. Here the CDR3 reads CASSFGTGTSHNEQFF. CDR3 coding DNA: TGTGCCAGCAGCTTTGGAACCGGGACTTCGCACAATGAGCAGTTCTTC.

The DNA for the CDR3 is TGTGCCAGCAGCTTAGAGTCCTGGGTTGCGGTCTACACCTTC. Its translation is CASSLESWVAVYTF. The chain recombines TRBV7-9 with TRBJ1-2; D gene ambiguous. Trimming removed 1 base from V and 10 bases from J, with 16 bases in between. Per the germline V gene, CDR1 is SEHNR and CDR2 is FQNEAQ (reference sequence). CDR3 length equals 14 residues.

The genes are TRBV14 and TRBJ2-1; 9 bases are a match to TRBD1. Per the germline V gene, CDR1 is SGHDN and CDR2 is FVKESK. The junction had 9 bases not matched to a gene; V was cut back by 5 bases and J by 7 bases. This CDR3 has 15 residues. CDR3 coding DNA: TGTGCCAGCAGCAGACGGACAGGGGATAGAAATGAGCAGTTCTTC. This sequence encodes CASSRRTGDRNEQFF.

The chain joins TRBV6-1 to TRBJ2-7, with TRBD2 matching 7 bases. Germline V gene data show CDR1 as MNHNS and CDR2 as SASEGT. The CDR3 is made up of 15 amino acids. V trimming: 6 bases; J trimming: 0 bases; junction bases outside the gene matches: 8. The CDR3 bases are TGTGCCAGCAGCCTCGAGGCTAGCGGCTCCTACGAGCAGTACTTC. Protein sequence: CASSLEASGSYEQYF.

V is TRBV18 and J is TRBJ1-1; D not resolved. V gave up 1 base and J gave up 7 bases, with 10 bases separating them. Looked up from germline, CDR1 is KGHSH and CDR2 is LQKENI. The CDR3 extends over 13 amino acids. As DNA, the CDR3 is TGTGCCAGCTCACCACGAGATACGTATGAAGCTTTCTTT. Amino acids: CASSPRDTYEAFF.

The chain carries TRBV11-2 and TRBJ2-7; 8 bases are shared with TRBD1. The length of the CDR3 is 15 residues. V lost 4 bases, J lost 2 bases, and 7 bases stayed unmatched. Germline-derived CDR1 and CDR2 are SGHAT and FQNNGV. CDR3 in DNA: TGTGCCAGCAGCTCAACGACAGGGGTCCCCTACGAGCAGTACTTC. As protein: CASSSTTGVPYEQYF.

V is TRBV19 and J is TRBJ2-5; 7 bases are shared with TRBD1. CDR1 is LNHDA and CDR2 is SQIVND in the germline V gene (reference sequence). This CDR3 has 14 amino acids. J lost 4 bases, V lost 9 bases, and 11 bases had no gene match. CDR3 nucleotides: TGTGCCAGCCTGGGGCAGGGGGTACGAGAGACCCAGTACTTC. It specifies CASLGQGVRETQYF.

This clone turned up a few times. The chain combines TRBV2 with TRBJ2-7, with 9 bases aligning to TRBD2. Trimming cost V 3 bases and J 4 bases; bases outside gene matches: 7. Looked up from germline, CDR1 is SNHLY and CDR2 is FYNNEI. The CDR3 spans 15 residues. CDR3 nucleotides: TGTGCCAGCAGTGAGCGGGGGGGCACTATTTACGAGCAGTACTTC. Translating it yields CASSERGGTIYEQYF.

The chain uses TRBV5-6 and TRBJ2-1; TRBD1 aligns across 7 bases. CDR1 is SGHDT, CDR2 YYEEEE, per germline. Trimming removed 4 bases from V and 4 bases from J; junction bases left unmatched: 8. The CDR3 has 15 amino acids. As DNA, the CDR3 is TGTGCCAGCAGCGACTCCTTGACAGGGTACAATGAGCAGTTCTTC. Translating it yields CASSDSLTGYNEQFF.

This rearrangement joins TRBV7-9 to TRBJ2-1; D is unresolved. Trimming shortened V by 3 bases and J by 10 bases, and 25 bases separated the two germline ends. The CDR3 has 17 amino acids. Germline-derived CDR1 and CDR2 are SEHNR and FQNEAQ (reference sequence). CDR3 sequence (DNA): TGTGCCAGCAGCTTGTCAGACGGAGTCCAGCGTGGATTCGAGCAGTTCTTC. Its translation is CASSLSDGVQRGFEQFF.

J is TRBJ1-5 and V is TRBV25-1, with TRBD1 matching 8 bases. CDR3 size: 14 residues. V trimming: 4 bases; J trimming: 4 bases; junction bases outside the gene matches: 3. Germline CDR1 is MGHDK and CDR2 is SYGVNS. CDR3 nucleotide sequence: TGTGCCAGCAGTGCAACAGGGGGGAATCAGCCCCAGCATTTT. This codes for CASSATGGNQPQHF.

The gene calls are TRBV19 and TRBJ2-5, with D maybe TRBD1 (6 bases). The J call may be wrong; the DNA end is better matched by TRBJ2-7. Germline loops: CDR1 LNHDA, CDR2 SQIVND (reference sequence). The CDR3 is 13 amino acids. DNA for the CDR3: TGTGCCAGTACCACAGGGTCCTCCTACGAGCAGTACTTC. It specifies CASTTGSSYEQYF.

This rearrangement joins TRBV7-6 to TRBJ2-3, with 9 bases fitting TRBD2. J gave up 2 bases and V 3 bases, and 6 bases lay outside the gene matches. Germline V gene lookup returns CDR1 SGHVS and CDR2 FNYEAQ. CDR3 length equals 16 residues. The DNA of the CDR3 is TGTGCCAGCAGCTTGAGTTCTAGCGGGAACACAGATACGCAGTATTTT. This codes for CASSLSSSGNTDTQYF.

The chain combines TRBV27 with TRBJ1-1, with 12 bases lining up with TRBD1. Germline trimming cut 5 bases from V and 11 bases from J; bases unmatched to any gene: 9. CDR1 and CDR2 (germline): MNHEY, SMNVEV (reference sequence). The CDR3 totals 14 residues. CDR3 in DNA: TGTGCCAGCAGTACGACCGGGACAGGGGGCGAGGCTTTCTTT. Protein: CASSTTGTGGEAFF.

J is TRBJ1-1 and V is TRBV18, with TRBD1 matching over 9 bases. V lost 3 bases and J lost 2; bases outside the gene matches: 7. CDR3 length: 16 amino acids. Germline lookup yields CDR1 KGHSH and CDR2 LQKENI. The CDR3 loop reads CASSPLQGARNTEAFF. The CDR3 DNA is TGTGCCAGCTCACCTCTACAGGGGGCGCGAAACACTGAAGCTTTCTTT.